This passage covers 32 T cell receptor beta chains from one sample sequenced in a study of human T cells and chemical hapten exposure (dated by TCRdb to 2020 to 2022). The time point tag for this specimen amounts to: pre-sensitization, week 0. The intended sense of this specimen's treatment or condition label: therapeutic diphenylcyclopropenone sensitization with weekly scalp DPC. Library preparation was by RACE. These reads were obtained on a NextSeq 500. The public reads were quality trimmed at Q25 with fastp and then assembled into clones with MiXCR by TCRdb, keeping productive beta chains. Every CDR3 protein is listed once, alongside the most common genes and DNA of its rows. The sample table records approximately 400,000 distinct CDR3 sequences; more than 4.5% of these occur just once. The top ten clones comprise 2.6% of the sample. Sequences were derived from whole blood, sampled in connection with sensitization to the hapten diphenylcyclopropenone (DPC). Receptors originate from a woman between 50 and 59 years old with alopecia areata. Some clones in this sample may be carry-over from other donors' samples.

The chain combines TRBV7-2 with TRBJ1-5; D unresolved. Trimming left V 4 bases short and J 0 bases short, with 13 bases between. The CDR3 length is 16 residues. Germline CDR1 reads SGHTA; CDR2 reads FQGNSA. CDR3 bases: TGTGCCAGCAGCTCCTTGGAGGCCTATAGCAATCAGCCCCAGCATTTT. This codes for CASSSLEAYSNQPQHF.

In this sample, this clonotype turned up many times. V is TRBV3-1 and J is TRBJ2-2; TRBD1 aligns across 8 bases. The germline V gene has CDR1 LGHDT and CDR2 YNNKEL (reference sequence). The CDR3 loop spans 14 amino acids. Trimming removed 5 bases from V and 7 bases from J; junction bases left unmatched: 6. The DNA of the CDR3 is TGTGCCAGCAGCTCCAGGGGGCGCGGCGGGGAGCTGTTTTTT. Its translation is CASSSRGRGGELFF.

This clonotype has a handful of counts. The rearrangement uses TRBV24-1 and TRBJ2-2, with D hard to call. Germline loops: CDR1 KGHDR, CDR2 SFDVKD. Trimming cost V 9 bases and J 7 bases, with 11 bases left between them. The CDR3 consists of 12 residues. The CDR3 region is CATQELDGELFF. DNA of the CDR3: TGTGCCACCCAGGAGTTGGACGGGGAGCTGTTTTTT.

This clonotype was seen a few times. This chain uses TRBV2 with TRBJ1-5; no definite D call. The CDR3 sequence is 14 residues long. Per the germline V gene, CDR1 is SNHLY and CDR2 is FYNNEI. Trimming shortened V by 7 bases and J by 2 bases, and 12 bases separated the two germline ends. CDR3 in DNA: TGTGCCAGCAAAGGCCCTTCGGGCAATCAGCCCCAGCATTTT. Translated, it gives CASKGPSGNQPQHF.

This sequence joins TRBV12-5 and TRBJ2-7; the D is unclear. The CDR3 extends over 12 amino acids. Germline V gene sequence: CDR1 LGHNT, CDR2 FRNRAP. Trimming took off 3 bases at V and 13 bases at J, with 16 bases between the two ends. The CDR3 bases are TGTGCTAGTGGTTTAGGGTCGGAAAGTCTCTACTTC. This gives the protein CASGLGSESLYF. Combining the CDR3 with reference TRBV12-5 and TRBJ2-7 gives the whole variable domain DARVTQTPRHKVTEMGQEVTMRCQPILGHNTVFWYRQTMMQGLELLAYFRNRAPLDDSGMPKDRFSAEMPDATLATLKIQPSEPRDSAVYFCASGLGSESLYFGPGTRLTVT.

This clonotype was observed many times. The chain has TRBV20-1 and TRBJ2-3, with 10 bases aligning to TRBD2. This CDR3 is 14 amino acids long. CDR1 is DFQATT, CDR2 SNEGSKA, per germline (reference sequence). Trimming took 2 bases from V and 4 from J; bases not matched to a gene: 3. CDR3 nucleotide sequence: TGCAGTGCTAGACTAGCGGGGGCTCCAGATACGCAGTATTTT. Translated: CSARLAGAPDTQYF.

CDR3 sequence (DNA): TGTGCCACGATCGACAGGGTGAAGGGCTACACCTTC. Residues: CATIDRVKGYTF. The J gene is TRBJ1-2, the V gene TRBV27; TRBD1 matches at 7 bases. Germline values: CDR1 MNHEY, CDR2 SMNVEV (reference sequence). Unmatched junction bases numbered 10, after V lost 10 bases and J lost 8 bases. The CDR3 totals 12 residues.

At least ten counts were recorded for this clonotype. The chain couples TRBV28 to TRBJ2-4; 10 bases are shared with TRBD1. J lost 10 bases, V lost 5 bases, and 11 bases had no gene match. CDR1 MDHEN and CDR2 SYDVKM come from the germline V gene. The CDR3 is 15 residues long. As DNA, the CDR3 is TGTGCCAGCAGTCCCTCACCGGGACAGGGGATTATTCAGTACTTC. It yields the protein CASSPSPGQGIIQYF. The variable domain in full, with the rest retrieved from reference TRBV28 and TRBJ2-4, is DVKVTQSSRYLVKRTGEKVFLECVQDMDHENMFWYRQDPGLGLRLIYFSYDVKMKEKGDIPEGYSVSREKKERFSLILESASTNQTSMYLCASSPSPGQGIIQYFGAGTRLSVL.

V is TRBV28 and J is TRBJ2-3; D gene ambiguous. Germline loops: CDR1 MDHEN, CDR2 SYDVKM. V lost 8 bases and J 7 bases, leaving 10 bases between the germline ends. This CDR3 region has 11 residues. DNA of the CDR3: TGTGCCAGCTACACACGGAATACGCAGTATTTT. Protein product: CASYTRNTQYF.

This clonotype was counted many times. The chain couples TRBV7-2 to TRBJ2-5, with 8 nucleotides matching TRBD1. This CDR3 is 15 amino acids long. J gave up 5 bases and V 6 bases, and 11 bases lay outside the gene matches. CDR1 is SGHTA and CDR2 is FQGNSA in the germline V gene. CDR3 nucleotides: TGTGCCAGCAGTATACAGGGGGTCTGGAGGGAGACCCAGTACTTC. It is translated as CASSIQGVWRETQYF.

This clonotype was seen many times. The chain links TRBV20-1 to TRBJ2-3, with a weak D call TRBD1 (6 bases). The germline gives CDR1 DFQATT, CDR2 SNEGSKA (reference sequence). The CDR3 extends over 15 amino acids. Deletions cut 5 bases from V and 0 bases from J, with 15 bases between. The CDR3 DNA reads as TGCAGTGCTTCGCCCGGGACAACTAGCACAGATACGCAGTATTTT. Amino acids: CSASPGTTSTDTQYF.

This clonotype showed up many times. V gene TRBV24-1 combines with J gene TRBJ2-1, with no clear D. Trimming took 4 bases from V and 10 from J, leaving 19 bases between them. Germline CDR1 is KGHDR and CDR2 is SFDVKD. This CDR3 is built from 15 residues. The CDR3 protein is CATSDQKTGTLEQFF. The CDR3 DNA follows: TGTGCCACCAGTGACCAGAAAACCGGCACGTTGGAGCAGTTCTTC.

The sample holds a few counts of this clonotype. The genes are TRBV7-8 and TRBJ1-5; D not resolved. V was shortened by 4 bases and J by 3 bases, with 7 bases between the two germline ends. This CDR3 is 13 amino acids long. Germline lookup yields CDR1 SGHVS and CDR2 FQNEAQ. DNA of the CDR3: TGTGCCAGCAGCTCGTTCCCCAATCAGCCCCAGCATTTT. It codes for CASSSFPNQPQHF.

This clonotype was seen only a few times. The chain links TRBV2 to TRBJ2-3; TRBD2 aligns across 8 bases. The junction had 5 bases not matched to a gene; V was cut back by 7 bases and J by 2 bases. The CDR3 loop spans 14 amino acids. CDR1 and CDR2 from the germline V gene are SNHLY and FYNNEI. The CDR3 protein is CASKLAEATDTQYF. Written as DNA, the CDR3 is TGTGCCAGCAAACTAGCGGAGGCCACAGATACGCAGTATTTT.

This clonotype has a count of ten or more. The J gene is TRBJ1-1, the V gene TRBV10-3; a possible D gene is TRBD1 (5 bases). Germline V gives CDR1 ENHRY, CDR2 SYGVKD. This CDR3 has 14 residues. V was trimmed by 3 bases and J by 3 bases, leaving 11 bases between them. Here the CDR3 reads CAISEDVRDTEAFF. CDR3 nucleotide sequence: TGTGCCATCAGTGAAGATGTCAGGGACACTGAAGCTTTCTTT.

Only a few counts were recorded for this clonotype. The chain recombines TRBV29-1 with TRBJ2-1, with TRBD2 matching over 7 bases. Germline V gene data show CDR1 as SQVTM and CDR2 as ANQGSEA. Germline trimming cut 7 bases from V and 8 bases from J; bases unmatched to any gene: 14. This CDR3 contains 14 residues. This CDR3 reads CSAPLRGGVDEQFF. The CDR3, as DNA: TGCAGCGCTCCCCTCCGCGGGGGTGTCGATGAGCAGTTCTTC.

At least ten counts were recorded for this clonotype. This chain joins TRBV7-9 and TRBJ2-2, with TRBD1 matching 7 bases. V lost 5 bases and J lost 2; bases outside the gene matches: 5. From germline, CDR1 is SEHNR and CDR2 FQNEAQ (reference sequence). The CDR3 spans 15 residues. CDR3: CASSPGQENTGELFF. The CDR3 coding sequence is TGTGCCAGCAGCCCCGGACAGGAAAACACCGGGGAGCTGTTTTTT.

This clonotype was seen ten or more times. The CDR3 DNA reads TGTGCCATCAGTGCCGAAGAGACCCAGTACTTC. Its translation is CAISAEETQYF. The chain combines TRBV10-3 with TRBJ2-5; D not certain. This CDR3 spans 11 amino acids. Per germline, CDR1 ENHRY and CDR2 SYGVKD. With 4 bases removed from V and 3 bases from J, the gap between germline ends came to 3 bases.

This clonotype showed up many times. This chain joins TRBV12-3 or TRBV12-4 and TRBJ1-1; a possible D gene is TRBD1 (5 bases). The CDR3 is made up of 15 amino acids. Between the trimmed V and J ends, which lost 3 bases and 1 base, there was a span of 12 bases. CDR3 residues: CASSFGDPRNTEAFF. CDR3 DNA: TGTGCCAGCAGTTTTGGGGACCCGAGGAACACTGAAGCTTTCTTT.

Ten or more counts support this clonotype. In DNA form, the CDR3 reads TGTGCCAGCAGCCAAGTGGTAGCGGAGTACAATGAGCAGTTCTTC. This gives the protein CASSQVVAEYNEQFF. The J gene is TRBJ2-1, the V gene TRBV3-1; D is perhaps TRBD2 (6 bases). CDR1 and CDR2 (germline): LGHDT, YNNKEL (reference sequence). Trimming removed 1 base from V and 4 bases from J, with 11 bases in between. The CDR3 runs to 15 residues.

The chain employs TRBV10-3 and TRBJ2-1; TRBD2 aligns across 8 bases. Trimming cost V 9 bases and J 8 bases; bases outside gene matches: 9. CDR1 and CDR2 from the germline V gene are ENHRY and SYGVKD. This CDR3 is built from 13 residues. The CDR3 reads CAIQREIIDEQFF. In nucleotides, the CDR3 is TGTGCCATACAGCGGGAGATTATCGATGAGCAGTTCTTC.

This clonotype was seen more than once but under ten times. This rearrangement joins TRBV5-1 to TRBJ1-2, with D uncertain. Trimming removed 7 bases at V and 3 bases at J, with 19 bases between. The CDR3 is 15 residues long. Germline CDR1 reads SGHRS; CDR2 reads YFSETQ. The CDR3: CASATARLGDYGYTF. The CDR3, as DNA: TGCGCCAGCGCTACCGCTCGTCTCGGAGACTATGGCTACACCTTC.

The CDR3 spells CSVAMGYGYTF. Written as DNA, the CDR3 is TGCAGCGTAGCGATGGGCTATGGCTACACCTTC. The J gene is TRBJ1-2, the V gene TRBV29-1; no clear D gene. CDR3 length: 11 amino acids. CDR1 and CDR2 from the germline V gene are SQVTM and ANQGSEA. V was cut by 6 bases and J by 4 bases, with 9 bases left in between.

This clonotype has a count of ten or more. The gene calls are TRBV20-1 and TRBJ2-2, with a possible D match to TRBD2 (6 bases). CDR1 is DFQATT and CDR2 is SNEGSKA in the germline V gene (reference sequence). Trimming removed 5 bases at V and 4 bases at J, with 32 bases between. The CDR3 has 20 amino acids. This CDR3 is CSAAPGANWRADEPTGELFF. The CDR3 DNA is TGCAGTGCTGCCCCTGGGGCTAATTGGAGGGCCGATGAACCCACCGGGGAGCTGTTTTTT.

This clonotype has ten or more counts. The J gene is TRBJ1-2, the V gene TRBV29-1; a possible D gene is TRBD1 (5 bases). The CDR3 totals 16 residues. Per the germline V gene, CDR1 is SQVTM and CDR2 is ANQGSEA. V was cut by 1 base and J by 7 bases, with 22 bases left in between. The CDR3 spells CSVEGAGISDISGYTF. Here the CDR3 DNA reads TGCAGCGTTGAAGGGGCAGGGATCTCAGACATCAGTGGCTACACCTTC. Full variable domain (remainder filled in from reference TRBV29-1 and TRBJ1-2): SAVISQKPSRDICQRGTSLTIQCQVDSQVTMMFWYRQQPGQSLTLIATANQGSEATYESGFVIDKFPISRPNLTFSTLTVSNMSPEDSSIYLCSVEGAGISDISGYTFGSGTRLTVV.

This rearrangement joins TRBV12-3 or TRBV12-4 to TRBJ2-4; tentatively, D is TRBD1 (5 bases). The CDR3 sequence is 15 residues long. Trimming left V 5 bases short and J 0 bases short, with 11 bases between. CDR3 bases: TGTGCCAGCAGTCTGTATGGGGCAGCCAAAAACATTCAGTACTTC. Translated, it gives CASSLYGAAKNIQYF.

The chain has TRBV29-1 and TRBJ2-3, with TRBD2 matching over 9 bases. The J segment lost 4 bases and the V segment lost 1 base, leaving 0 bases of the junction unmatched. The CDR3 has 13 residues. Germline CDR1 reads SQVTM; CDR2 reads ANQGSEA. CDR3: CSVEGLAADTQYF. CDR3 DNA: TGCAGCGTTGAAGGACTAGCGGCAGATACGCAGTATTTT.

At least ten counts were recorded for this clonotype. The V and J genes are TRBV12-3 or TRBV12-4 and TRBJ1-2; the D is unclear. V lost 3 bases to trimming and J lost 4 bases, with 9 bases between them. The CDR3 is made up of 13 amino acids. For the CDR3, the DNA is TGTGCCAGCAGTTTCTCCTACGTCTATGGCTACACCTTC. Its translation: CASSFSYVYGYTF.

This clonotype was found many times. The V and J genes are TRBV20-1 and TRBJ2-3; TRBD2 matches 9 bases. The CDR3 is 16 amino acids. The ends lost 5 bases at V and 2 bases at J; junction bases unmatched: 11. In germline, CDR1 is DFQATT, CDR2 SNEGSKA (reference sequence). In DNA form, the CDR3 reads TGCAGTGCTTTCCCTTTAGCGGGGGCCCTCACAGATACGCAGTATTTT. It encodes CSAFPLAGALTDTQYF.

This clonotype showed up just a few times. This chain links TRBV20-1 with TRBJ2-3, with 8 bases fitting TRBD2. This CDR3 contains 13 residues. CDR1 is DFQATT and CDR2 is SNEGSKA in the germline V gene (reference sequence). V shed 6 bases, J shed 4 bases, and the junction held 6 bases outside the gene matches. The DNA of the CDR3 is TGCAGTGCCGGACTAGCAGGAGCAGATACGCAGTATTTT. Translated, it gives CSAGLAGADTQYF.

This clonotype was observed at least ten times. This chain links TRBV6-2 or TRBV6-3 with TRBJ2-3; no definite D call. V was shortened by 2 bases and J by 5 bases, with 11 bases between the two germline ends. The germline gives CDR1 MNHEY, CDR2 SVGEGT. This CDR3 is 14 amino acids long. The CDR3 DNA is TGTGCCAGCAGTTACCAGAACTCGGGAGATACGCAGTATTTT. Translation gives CASSYQNSGDTQYF.

This clonotype was observed a few times. The chain is built from TRBV10-3 and TRBJ2-6; TRBD1 aligns across 7 bases. Germline V gene lookup returns CDR1 ENHRY and CDR2 SYGVKD. V lost 4 bases and J lost 0; bases outside the gene matches: 9. CDR3 size: 18 residues. CDR3 protein: CAISAPGQSFSGANVLTF. Written as DNA, the CDR3 is TGTGCCATCAGTGCTCCGGGACAGAGTTTCTCTGGGGCCAACGTCCTGACTTTC.